This is a list of T cell receptor beta chains from one sample in a study of chemoradiotherapy in HPV16-positive cancers. The repertoire was sequenced with immunoSEQ multiplex PCR; TCRdb's copy has only in-frame clones and lacks some. The table has roughly 5,000 clones, roughly 89% seen once. The source material was tumor tissue, sampled from a patient who underwent chemoradiotherapy. The receptor set was obtained from a human donor with HPV-associated anogenital cancer. Both conserved end residues are part of each CDR3. Rows may omit the clone size; those that give it use once, few, many or a size class.

TRBV4-3	TRBJ2-2	-	CASSQEGRPGELFF
TRBV5-8	TRBJ1-5	-	CASSPRAGNQPQHF
TRBV19	TRBJ2-1	-	CASSTGQGRGNEQFF
TRBV19	TRBJ1-5	-	CASSYQDSGNQPQHF
TRBV5-5	TRBJ1-4	-	CASSLTSQRATNEKLFF
TRBV27	TRBJ2-6	-	CASRRSGRGAGANVLTF
TRBV21-1	TRBJ2-3	few	CASSKPLDREF
TRBV11-2	TRBJ2-7	-	CASSLAGAGEQYF
TRBV29-1	TRBJ1-3	-	CSVTAGSGNTIYF
TRBV7-9	TRBJ2-2	once	CASSASNTGELFF
TRBV2	TRBJ2-6	-	CASRGLSGANVLTF
TRBV19	TRBJ1-5	-	CASSTSLGGNHQPQHF
TRBV9	TRBJ2-1	-	CASSVVSGRASYNEQFF
TRBV19	TRBJ1-5	once	CASSPRQGLGQPQHF
TRBV27	TRBJ2-5	-	CASSSPSRTGLGETQYF
TRBV5-5	TRBJ1-3	-	CASSARPGQGTFLRGNTIYF
TRBV2	TRBJ2-2	-	CASNRGSNTGELFF
TRBV15	TRBJ2-7	once	CATSRGTSIYEQYF
TRBV7-9	TRBJ1-5	-	CASSLTGGDASNQPQHF
TRBV6-5	TRBJ1-6	-	CASSYLSPGSPLHF
TRBV19	TRBJ1-5	-	CASTPEDQPQHF
TRBV6-1	TRBJ2-1	-	CASSEGTSGGGWYNEQFF
TRBV29-1	TRBJ1-1	-	CSLLKNTEAFF
TRBV30	TRBJ2-7	-	CAWSPRASYEQYF
TRBV9	TRBJ2-3	-	CASSSGGASTDTQYF
TRBV11-3	TRBJ2-7	-	CASSLGPAGFNEQYF
TRBV15	TRBJ2-1	-	CATSRVGGQSHNEQFF
TRBV5-1	TRBJ2-7	-	CASSVSGTSGSYEQYF
TRBV6-1	TRBJ1-1	-	CASSRTGEAFF
TRBV11-2	TRBJ2-2	-	CASSLSTATTGELFF
TRBV27	TRBJ2-4	-	CASIPRVQGQVLAKNIQYF
TRBV4-3	TRBJ1-1	-	CASSQEQGTEAFF
TRBV29-1	TRBJ2-2	-	CSVESDRGTGELFF
TRBV7-2	TRBJ2-5	-	CASSLGQAQETQYF
TRBV5-4	TRBJ1-1	large	CASSLQGTDYEAFF
TRBV7-2	TRBJ1-2	-	CASSLGGYGYTF
TRBV27	TRBJ2-7	few	CASSLRGGGTSYEQYF
TRBV28	TRBJ2-5	-	CASSLWTGANVGKKETQYF
TRBV7-9	TRBJ1-1	-	CASSLGQNTEAFF
TRBV18	TRBJ2-2	once	CASSPPFQGPGELFF
TRBV5-1	TRBJ2-7	-	CASSPRDLPYEQYF
TRBV7-7	TRBJ2-2	-	CASSLREQTGELFF
TRBV5-1	TRBJ2-3	-	CASSLGGTGRGTDTQYF
TRBV7-9	TRBJ1-1	-	CASSPPNGGGTEAFF
TRBV15	TRBJ2-1	-	CATSKGGLAVYNEQFF
TRBV27	TRBJ2-1	-	CASSLGSGRAYGEQFF
TRBV30	TRBJ1-1	-	CAWRDRHTEAFF